This T cell receptor beta chain was recorded in a study of monozygotic twins with inflammatory bowel disease. Germline lookup yields CDR1 SGHTA and CDR2 FQGTGA. There are 16 residues in the CDR3. The study's findings and limits: Neither one strong signal nor one clonotype associated with IBD was supported. Healthy twins shared more clonotypes with others than IBD patients, most markedly active ones.

As for this clonotype: Its target is not known.

After skipping T cell sorting, the authors isolated total RNA from whole blood. With the 5' RACE reads reprocessed, TCRdb shows one record per CDR3 protein and no DNA. The sample's table shows fewer than 550,000 distinct CDR3 sequences. Sequencing input: blood. This chain links TRBV7-3 with TRBJ2-3; TCRdb designates TRBD1, a call that cannot be tested without DNA. This receptor was obtained from a human donor with ulcerative colitis or Crohn's disease, or a healthy co-twin of an affected twin (not recorded which). The CDR3 spells CASSHQGGGSTDTQYF. Combining the CDR3 with reference TRBV7-3 and TRBJ2-3 gives the whole variable domain GAGVSQTPSNKVTEKGKYVELRCDPISGHTALYWYRQSLGQGPEFLIYFQGTGAADDSGLPNDRFFAVRPEGSVSTLKIQRTERGDSAVYLCASSHQGGGSTDTQYFGPGTRLTVL.